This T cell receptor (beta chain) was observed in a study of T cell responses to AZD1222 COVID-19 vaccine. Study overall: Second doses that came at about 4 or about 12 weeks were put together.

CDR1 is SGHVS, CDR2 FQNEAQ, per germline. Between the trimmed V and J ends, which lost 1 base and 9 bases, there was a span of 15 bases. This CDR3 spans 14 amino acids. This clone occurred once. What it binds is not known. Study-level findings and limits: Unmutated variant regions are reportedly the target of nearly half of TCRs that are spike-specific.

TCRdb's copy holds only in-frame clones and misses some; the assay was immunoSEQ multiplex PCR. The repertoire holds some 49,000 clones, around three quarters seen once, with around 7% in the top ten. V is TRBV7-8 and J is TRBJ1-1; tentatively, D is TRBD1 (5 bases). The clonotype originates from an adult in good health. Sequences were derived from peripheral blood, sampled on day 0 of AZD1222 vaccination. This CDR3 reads CASSLVGDYLKAFF. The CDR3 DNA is TGTGCCAGCAGCTTAGTGGGGGACTACCTGAAAGCTTTCTTT.